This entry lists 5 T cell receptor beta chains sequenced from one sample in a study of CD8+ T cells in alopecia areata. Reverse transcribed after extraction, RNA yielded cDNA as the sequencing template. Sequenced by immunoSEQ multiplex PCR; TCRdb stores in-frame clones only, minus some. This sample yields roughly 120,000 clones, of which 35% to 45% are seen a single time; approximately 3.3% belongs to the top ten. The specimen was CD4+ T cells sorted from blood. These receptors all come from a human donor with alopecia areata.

The CDR3 spells CSVEGDRDRDYEQYF. The CDR3 coding sequence is TGCAGCGTTGAGGGGGATCGGGACAGGGACTACGAGCAGTACTTC. This sequence joins TRBV29-1 and TRBJ2-7; 9 bases map to TRBD1. The length of the CDR3 is 15 residues. CDR1 SQVTM and CDR2 ANQGSEA come from the germline V gene. Trimming at V came to 3 bases and at J to 3 bases, leaving 9 bases not matched to a gene.

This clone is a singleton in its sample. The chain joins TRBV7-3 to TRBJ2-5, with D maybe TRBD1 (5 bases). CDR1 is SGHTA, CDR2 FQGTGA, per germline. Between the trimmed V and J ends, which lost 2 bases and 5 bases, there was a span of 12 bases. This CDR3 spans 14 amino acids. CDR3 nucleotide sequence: TGTGCCAGCAGCTTAGGTGGGGCTGGGGAGACCCAGTACTTC. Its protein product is CASSLGGAGETQYF.

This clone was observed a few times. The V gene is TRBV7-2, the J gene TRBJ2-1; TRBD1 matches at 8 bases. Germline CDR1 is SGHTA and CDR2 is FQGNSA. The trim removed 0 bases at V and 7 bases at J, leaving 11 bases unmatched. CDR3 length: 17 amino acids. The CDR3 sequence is CASSLAGSGDRLNEQFF. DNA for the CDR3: TGTGCCAGCAGCTTAGCGGGATCGGGGGACAGGCTAAATGAGCAGTTCTTC.

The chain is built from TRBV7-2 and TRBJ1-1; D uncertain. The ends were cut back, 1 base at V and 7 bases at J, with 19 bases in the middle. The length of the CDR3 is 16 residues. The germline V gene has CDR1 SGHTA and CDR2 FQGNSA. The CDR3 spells CASSLVAGPTQGEAFF. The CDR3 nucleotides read TGTGCCAGCAGCTTAGTCGCGGGCCCAACCCAAGGTGAAGCTTTCTTT.

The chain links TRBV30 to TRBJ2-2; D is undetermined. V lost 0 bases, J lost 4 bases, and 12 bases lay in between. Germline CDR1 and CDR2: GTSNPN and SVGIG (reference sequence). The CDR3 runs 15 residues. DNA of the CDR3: TGTGCCTGGAGTGTATTGGGCAGGAGCACCGGGGAGCTGTTTTTT. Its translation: CAWSVLGRSTGELFF.